Given below is one T cell receptor beta chain in context. Its antigen remains unknown. Trimming left V 1 base short and J 8 bases short, with 15 bases between. Germline V lookup: CDR1 SGHAT, CDR2 FQNNGV. The CDR3 loop spans 14 amino acids. Original data processing: Owing to the provision of junction-only sequences devoid of quality scores by immunoSEQ, filtering differed. The table came from immunoSEQ multiplex PCR; TCRdb's copy has only in-frame clones and leaves some out. V, J and clone size reflect that table, while D and trimming were determined from the DNA. Seen here are 1.6 million or so clones, 95% to 97% observed once, and the top ten hold roughly 1.2%. This record comes from a study of shared clonotypes between healthy human individuals. Findings and limits, study-wide: Sampling covered nothing but blood. Tissue TCR repertoires likely differ from those found in blood. Relative to clonotypes present in all four donors, those not shared had lower generation probabilities.

This chain connects TRBV11-2 to TRBJ2-7; no reliable D call. This clonotype was sampled from a man younger than 45 in good health. Material: naive CD4+ T cells sorted from blood. Documented subset: CD45RA+ positively selected. This CDR3 reads CASSLALGNGQQYF. CDR3 DNA sequence: TGTGCCAGCAGCTTAGCTCTAGGGAACGGTCAGCAGTACTTC.